The clone carrying this TCR beta chain is a singleton in its sample. TCRdb keeps only in-frame clones here, not all; method: immunoSEQ multiplex PCR. This table holds over 350,000 clones, roughly 90% found once. The germline V gene encodes CDR1 MNHEY and CDR2 SMNVEV (reference sequence). The CDR3 is 14 amino acids. Trimming took 3 bases from V and 2 from J; bases not matched to a gene: 3. The data stem from a study of blood T cell repertoires in COVID-19. Looking at the study overall: PBMCs, B-cell-depleted T cells, or T cells were the source of the cDNA or gDNA that made up the material.

The sequencing sample was made of PBMCs or T cells enriched from blood (not recorded which). J is TRBJ2-5 and V is TRBV27, with 7 bases aligning to TRBD2. This sequence was found in a woman in her thirties with acute COVID-19. CDR3 bases: TGTGCCAGCAGTTTGCGGGGACTACAAGAGACCCAGTACTTC. Its translation: CASSLRGLQETQYF.